The rows below give T cell receptor beta chains drawn from one sample of a study of chemoradiotherapy in HPV16-positive cancers. The protocol was immunoSEQ multiplex PCR, while the TCRdb copy is restricted to in-frame clones and leaves out a portion. In the table there are 53,000 or so clones, more than 90% of which are singletons. This specimen was blood, taken from a patient who underwent chemoradiotherapy. The receptors come from a human donor with HPV-associated anogenital cancer. Both conserved end residues are part of each CDR3. D genes are given only for firm matches. Size is stated for part of the rows, as once, few or many counts, or as a class when the clone is expanded.

V gene	J gene	CDR3 length	clone size	D gene	CDR3 DNA	CDR3 protein
TRBV10-3	TRBJ2-5	13	-	-	TGTGCCATCAGCAACAGCCGCCAAGAGACCCAGTACTTC	CAISNSRQETQYF
TRBV20-1	TRBJ2-7	11	once	-	TGCAGTGCTATTTCCGACTACGAGCAGTACTTC	CSAISDYEQYF
TRBV7-9	TRBJ2-5	17	-	TRBD2	TGTGCCAGCAGCCCGCGGACTAGCGGGACCCACCAAGAGACCCAGTACTTC	CASSPRTSGTHQETQYF
TRBV30	TRBJ2-7	12	-	-	TGTGCCTGGAGTACATCTCCCTTGGAGCAGTACTTC	CAWSTSPLEQYF
TRBV5-6	TRBJ2-1	15	-	TRBD2	TGTGCCAGCAGCTCAGAGGGGAGGGTCTACAATGAGCAGTTCTTC	CASSSEGRVYNEQFF
TRBV6-5	TRBJ2-3	15	-	TRBD1	TGTGCCAGCAGTTACTCGGGACAGATCACAGATACGCAGTATTTT	CASSYSGQITDTQYF
TRBV5-1	TRBJ2-5	15	-	TRBD2	TGCGCCAGCAGCTTAGCGGGAAGCCCCCAAGAGACCCAGTACTTC	CASSLAGSPQETQYF
TRBV4-3	TRBJ1-1	16	-	TRBD1	TGCGCCAGCAGCCCTGGGACAGGGGGCGCGGGCACTGAAGCTTTCTTT	CASSPGTGGAGTEAFF
TRBV11-2	TRBJ2-7	14	-	-	TGTGCCAGCAGTATGGGACCAGCTTCCTACGAGCAGTACTTC	CASSMGPASYEQYF
TRBV6-4	TRBJ2-3	15	few	TRBD2	TGTGCCAGCAGCCCGGGACTAGCGGGGGGAGATACGCAGTATTTT	CASSPGLAGGDTQYF
TRBV7-2	TRBJ2-1	19	-	TRBD2	TGTGCCAGCAGCTTCCCGGGACTAGCGGGAGGTTCTTTTATGAATGAGCAGTTCTTC	CASSFPGLAGGSFMNEQFF
TRBV28	TRBJ2-1	13	few	TRBD2	TGTGCCAGCAGTACACAGACTAGCCTGTCTCCGTTCTTC	CASSTQTSLSPFF
TRBV5-8	TRBJ1-5	16	-	TRBD1	TGTGCCAGCAGCTTGGAATTGGGGACAGGGAATCAGCCCCAGCATTTT	CASSLELGTGNQPQHF
TRBV7-2	TRBJ2-3	14	-	-	TGTGCCAGCAGCTCGGGGACTTTCACAGATACGCAGTATTTT	CASSSGTFTDTQYF
TRBV6-5	TRBJ2-7	15	-	TRBD2	TGTGCCAGCAGTTATTTGCTAGCGGGAGGGTCTGAGCAGTACTTC	CASSYLLAGGSEQYF
TRBV11-3	TRBJ2-7	15	-	TRBD1	TGTGCCAGCAGCTCCCCCGACAGGGCCTCCTACGAGCAGTACTTC	CASSSPDRASYEQYF
TRBV6-5	TRBJ1-2	13	-	-	TGTGCCAGCGTGGGACAAAACAACTATGGCTACACCTTC	CASVGQNNYGYTF
TRBV19	TRBJ1-1	14	-	-	-	CASVPPAPNTEAFF
TRBV7-6	TRBJ1-1	14	-	-	TGTGCCAGCAGCGCGGAGACAGGGAACACTGAAGCTTTCTTT	CASSAETGNTEAFF
TRBV27	TRBJ2-7	15	-	TRBD2	TGTGCCAGCAGTTTAGCGGGAGGGCCGAGCTACGAGCAGTACTTC	CASSLAGGPSYEQYF
TRBV5-1	TRBJ1-6	16	once	TRBD1	TGCGCCAGCAGCGTCCGGGGCAGGGGGTCTGATTCACCCCTCCACTTT	CASSVRGRGSDSPLHF
TRBV9	TRBJ1-2	16	-	-	TGTGCCAGCAGCGACGGGCCGGGACGGAGTCTCTATGGCTACACCTTC	CASSDGPGRSLYGYTF
TRBV9	TRBJ1-6	12	-	-	TGTGCCAGCACCGATGGTAATTCACCCCTCCACTTT	CASTDGNSPLHF
TRBV30	TRBJ2-1	13	-	-	TGTGCCTGGAGAAGGGACATAGACAATGAGCAGTTCTTC	CAWRRDIDNEQFF
TRBV27	TRBJ1-2	17	-	-	TGTGCCAGCCGGGTCTCAGGGGTATCTTGGTCCGACTATGGCTACACCTTC	CASRVSGVSWSDYGYTF
TRBV7-6	TRBJ2-2	14	-	-	TGTGCCAGCAGCTTGAGACAAAACACCGGGGAGCTGTTTTTT	CASSLRQNTGELFF
TRBV5-5	TRBJ1-6	15	once	-	TGTGCCAGCAGCTTGATTGGGCCCGATAATTCACCCCTCCACTTT	CASSLIGPDNSPLHF
TRBV6-5	TRBJ1-5	12	-	-	TGTGCCAGCAGTCCGGGTAATCAGCCCCAGCATTTT	CASSPGNQPQHF
TRBV9	TRBJ1-2	14	-	TRBD1	TGTGCCAGCAGCGACACCAGGGGGGGTAACGGCTACACCTTC	CASSDTRGGNGYTF
TRBV9	TRBJ2-3	17	few	TRBD2	TGTGCCAGCAGCCTCCGCGGGACTAGCGGGGCCACAGATACGCAGTATTTT	CASSLRGTSGATDTQYF
TRBV9	TRBJ1-3	15	-	-	TGTGCCAGCATGCCCCCGGAAGCAGGGGGAAACACCATATATTTT	CASMPPEAGGNTIYF
TRBV5-1	TRBJ2-1	17	-	-	TGCGCCAGCAGCGTCTCGCCCGGAACAGGTTCCTACAATGAGCAGTTCTTC	CASSVSPGTGSYNEQFF
TRBV5-1	TRBJ2-5	16	-	TRBD2	TGCGCCAGCAGCCCAGGACTAGCGGGAACCCAAGAGACCCAGTACTTC	CASSPGLAGTQETQYF
TRBV7-6	TRBJ2-3	16	-	TRBD2	TGTGCCAGCAGCTTAGGGGACGGGAGGAGCACAGATACGCAGTATTTT	CASSLGDGRSTDTQYF
TRBV5-4	TRBJ1-6	15	few	TRBD1	TGTGCCAGCAGCTTGACCGGGGACAGTAATTCACCCCTCCACTTT	CASSLTGDSNSPLHF
TRBV29-1	TRBJ2-3	13	-	-	TGCAGCGTTGATCCAGGGGACTGGGATACGCAGTATTTT	CSVDPGDWDTQYF
TRBV7-2	TRBJ1-3	14	-	-	TGTGCCAGCAGCCCCTACAGGGCTGGAAACACCATATATTTT	CASSPYRAGNTIYF
TRBV7-3	TRBJ2-3	12	-	-	TGTGCCAGCAGCGACAAAGCAGATACGCAGTATTTT	CASSDKADTQYF
TRBV19	TRBJ1-4	13	-	-	TGTGCCACTGAGGGACCAGTTAATGAAAAACTGTTTTTT	CATEGPVNEKLFF
TRBV19	TRBJ2-7	11	-	-	TGTGCCAGTAGTATAGGGTACGAGCAGTACTTC	CASSIGYEQYF
TRBV27	TRBJ1-4	16	-	TRBD1	TGTGCCAGCAGTTTAGCTTCGACAGGGAGTAATGAAAAACTGTTTTTT	CASSLASTGSNEKLFF
TRBV7-9	TRBJ1-6	14	-	TRBD1	TGTGCCAGCAGCCCGGGACAGGGGGGATCACCCCTCCACTTT	CASSPGQGGSPLHF
TRBV5-1	TRBJ2-5	11	-	-	TGCGCCAGCAGCTTAGAAGAGACCCAGTACTTC	CASSLEETQYF
TRBV18	TRBJ1-1	14	-	-	TGTGCCAGCTCACCACTGATTGTGGACACTGAAGCTTTCTTT	CASSPLIVDTEAFF
TRBV4-1	TRBJ1-2	17	-	-	TGCGCCAGCAGCCAAGATCCCAGCAGGGGACACGACTATGGCTACACCTTC	CASSQDPSRGHDYGYTF
TRBV28	TRBJ2-7	13	-	-	TGTGCCAGCAGTTCCTCGGGACCTTACGAGCAGTACTTC	CASSSSGPYEQYF
TRBV9	TRBJ1-4	15	-	-	TGTGCCAGCAGCCCCGGTCCAGCAACTAATGAAAAACTGTTTTTT	CASSPGPATNEKLFF
TRBV10-2	TRBJ2-1	15	-	TRBD1	TGCGCCAGCTGCGCGGGACAGGGTTCCTACAATGAGCAGTTCTTC	CASCAGQGSYNEQFF